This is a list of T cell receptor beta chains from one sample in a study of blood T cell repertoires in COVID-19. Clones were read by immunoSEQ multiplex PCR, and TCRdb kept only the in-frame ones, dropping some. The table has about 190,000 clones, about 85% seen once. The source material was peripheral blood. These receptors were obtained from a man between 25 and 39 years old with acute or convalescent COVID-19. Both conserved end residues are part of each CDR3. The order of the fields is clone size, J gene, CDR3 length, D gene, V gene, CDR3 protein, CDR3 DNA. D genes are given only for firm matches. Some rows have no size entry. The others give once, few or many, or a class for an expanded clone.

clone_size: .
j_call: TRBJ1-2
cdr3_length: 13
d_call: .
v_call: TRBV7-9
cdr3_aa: CASSLDLSYGYTF
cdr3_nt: TGTGCCAGCAGCTTAGATCTTTCCTATGGCTACACCTTC

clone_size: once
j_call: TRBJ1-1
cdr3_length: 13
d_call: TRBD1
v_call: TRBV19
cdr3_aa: CASNRGLGTEAFF
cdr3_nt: TGTGCCAGTAACAGGGGGCTCGGCACTGAAGCTTTCTTT

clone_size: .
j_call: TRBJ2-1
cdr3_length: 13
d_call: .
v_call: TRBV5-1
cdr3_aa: CASTNDRPNEQFF
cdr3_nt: TGCGCCAGCACCAACGACAGGCCCAATGAGCAGTTCTTC

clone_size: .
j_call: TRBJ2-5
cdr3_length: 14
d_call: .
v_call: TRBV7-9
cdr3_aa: CASSLSEAQETQYF
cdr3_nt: TGTGCCAGCAGCCTCTCTGAGGCCCAAGAGACCCAGTACTTC

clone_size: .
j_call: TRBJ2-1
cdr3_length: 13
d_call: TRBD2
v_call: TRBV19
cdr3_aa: CASTSGGANEQFF
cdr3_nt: TGTGCCAGTACCTCCGGGGGGGCCAATGAGCAGTTCTTC

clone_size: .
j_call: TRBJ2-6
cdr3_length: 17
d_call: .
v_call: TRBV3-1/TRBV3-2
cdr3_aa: CASSQDITVAGANVLTF
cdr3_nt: TGTGCCAGCAGCCAAGACATCACAGTAGCTGGGGCCAACGTCCTGACTTTC

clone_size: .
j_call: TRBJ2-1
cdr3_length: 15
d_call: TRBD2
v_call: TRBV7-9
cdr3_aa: CASSLGSGRPGEQFF
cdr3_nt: TGTGCCAGCAGCTTGGGTAGCGGGAGACCGGGTGAGCAGTTCTTC

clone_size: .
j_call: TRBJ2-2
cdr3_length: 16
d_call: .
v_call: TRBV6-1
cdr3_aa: CASSVERPENTGELFF
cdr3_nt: TGTGCCAGCAGTGTGGAGCGACCAGAGAACACCGGGGAGCTGTTTTTT

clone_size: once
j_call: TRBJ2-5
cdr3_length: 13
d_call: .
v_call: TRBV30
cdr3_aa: CAWSPGSQETQYF
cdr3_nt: TGTGCCTGGAGTCCAGGGTCCCAAGAGACCCAGTACTTC

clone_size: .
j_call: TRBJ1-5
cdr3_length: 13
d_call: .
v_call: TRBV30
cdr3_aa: CAWSVSYNQPQHF
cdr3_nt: TGTGCCTGGAGTGTCTCTTACAATCAGCCCCAGCATTTT

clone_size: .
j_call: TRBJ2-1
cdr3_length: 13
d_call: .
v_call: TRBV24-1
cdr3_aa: CAIATAAHNEQFF
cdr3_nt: TGTGCCATCGCGACGGCGGCCCACAATGAGCAGTTCTTC

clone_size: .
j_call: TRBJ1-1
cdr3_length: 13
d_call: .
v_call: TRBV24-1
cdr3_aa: CATRPRENTEAFF
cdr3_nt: TGTGCCACCAGACCCAGGGAGAACACTGAAGCTTTCTTT

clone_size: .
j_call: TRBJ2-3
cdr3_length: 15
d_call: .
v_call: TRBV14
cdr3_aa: CASSQERGGADTQYF
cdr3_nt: TGTGCCAGCAGCCAAGAAAGAGGAGGGGCAGATACGCAGTATTTT

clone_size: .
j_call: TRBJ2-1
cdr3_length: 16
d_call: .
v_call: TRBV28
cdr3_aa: CASSPQSRRGRYEQFF
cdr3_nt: TGTGCCAGCAGTCCCCAATCCCGGAGGGGTAGGTATGAGCAGTTCTTC

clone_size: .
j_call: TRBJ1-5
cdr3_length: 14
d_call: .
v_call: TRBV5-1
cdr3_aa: CPSSYGGGNQPQHF
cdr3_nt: TGCCCCAGCAGCTATGGGGGGGGGAATCAGCCCCAGCATTTT

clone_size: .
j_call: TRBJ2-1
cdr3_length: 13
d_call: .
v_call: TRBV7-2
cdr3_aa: CASSPLGYNEQFF
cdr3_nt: TGTGCCAGCAGCCCGCTAGGCTACAATGAGCAGTTCTTC

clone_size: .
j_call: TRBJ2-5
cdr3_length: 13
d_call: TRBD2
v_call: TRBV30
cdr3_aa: CAWSRLAEETQYF
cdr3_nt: TGTGCCTGGAGTCGACTAGCGGAAGAGACCCAGTACTTC

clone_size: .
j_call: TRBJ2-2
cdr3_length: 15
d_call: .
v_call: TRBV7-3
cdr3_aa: CASSLGAVNTGELFF
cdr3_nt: TGTGCCAGCAGCTTAGGGGCGGTAAACACCGGGGAGCTGTTTTTT

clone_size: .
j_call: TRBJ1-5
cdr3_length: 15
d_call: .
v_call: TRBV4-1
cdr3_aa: CASSQGGERAQPQHF
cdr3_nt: TGCGCCAGCAGCCAAGGGGGTGAGAGGGCGCAGCCCCAGCATTTT

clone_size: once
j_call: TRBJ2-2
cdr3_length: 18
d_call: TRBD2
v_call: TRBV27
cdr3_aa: CASSPLLAGRANTGELFF
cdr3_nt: TGTGCCAGCAGTCCCTTACTAGCGGGGCGCGCGAACACCGGGGAGCTGTTTTTT

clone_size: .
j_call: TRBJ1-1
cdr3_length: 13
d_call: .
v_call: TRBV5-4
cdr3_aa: CASSLVDSKKAFF
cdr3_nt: TGTGCCAGCAGCTTGGTGGACAGCAAAAAAGCTTTCTTT

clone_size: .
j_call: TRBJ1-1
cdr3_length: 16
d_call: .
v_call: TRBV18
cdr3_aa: CASSPGRVRENTEAFF
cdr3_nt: TGTGCCAGCTCACCAGGGAGGGTCCGGGAGAACACTGAAGCTTTCTTT

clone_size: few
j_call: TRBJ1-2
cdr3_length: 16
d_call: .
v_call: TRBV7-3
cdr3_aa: CASSLGMRGQGYGYTF
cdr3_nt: TGTGCCAGCAGCTTAGGGATGCGGGGGCAAGGCTATGGCTACACCTTC

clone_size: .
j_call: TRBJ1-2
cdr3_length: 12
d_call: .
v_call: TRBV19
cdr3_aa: CASSGYRDGYTF
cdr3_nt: TGTGCCAGTAGTGGATACAGGGATGGCTACACCTTC

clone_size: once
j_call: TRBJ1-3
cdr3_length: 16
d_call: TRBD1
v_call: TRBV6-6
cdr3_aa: CASSYRQGSSGNTIYF
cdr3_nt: TGTGCCAGCAGTTACCGACAGGGGAGCTCTGGAAACACCATATATTTT

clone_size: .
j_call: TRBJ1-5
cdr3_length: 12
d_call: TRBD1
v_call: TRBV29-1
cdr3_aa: CSADRVSQPQHF
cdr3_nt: TGCAGCGCAGACAGGGTTTCTCAGCCCCAGCATTTT

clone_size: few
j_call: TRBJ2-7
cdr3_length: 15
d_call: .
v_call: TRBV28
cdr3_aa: CASSLSGRAAYEQYF
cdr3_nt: TGTGCCAGCAGTTTATCTGGGCGTGCAGCCTACGAGCAGTACTTC

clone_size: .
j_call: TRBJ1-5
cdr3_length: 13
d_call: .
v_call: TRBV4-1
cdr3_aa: CASSGQINQPQHF
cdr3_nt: TGCGCCAGCAGCGGGCAGATCAATCAGCCCCAGCATTTT

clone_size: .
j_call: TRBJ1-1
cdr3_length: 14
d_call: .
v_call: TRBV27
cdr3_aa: CASSLTQGRAEAFF
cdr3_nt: TGTGCCAGCAGTTTAACACAGGGTCGGGCGGAAGCTTTCTTT

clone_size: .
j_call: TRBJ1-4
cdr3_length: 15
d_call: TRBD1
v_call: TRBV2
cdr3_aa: CASRQQGGMGEKLFF
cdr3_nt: TGTGCCAGCAGACAACAGGGGGGCATGGGTGAAAAACTGTTTTTT

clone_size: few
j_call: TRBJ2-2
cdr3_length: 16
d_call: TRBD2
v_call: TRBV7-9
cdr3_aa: CASPTPGLAHTGELFF
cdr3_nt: TGTGCCAGCCCAACCCCGGGACTAGCTCACACCGGGGAGCTGTTTTTT

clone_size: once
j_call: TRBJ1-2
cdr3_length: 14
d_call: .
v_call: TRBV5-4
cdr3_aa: CASSPGDFLYGYTF
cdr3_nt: TGTGCCAGCAGCCCCGGGGACTTCCTCTATGGCTACACCTTC

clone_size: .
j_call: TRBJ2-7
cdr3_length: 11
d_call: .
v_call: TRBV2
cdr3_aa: CASSETGEQYF
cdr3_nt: TGTGCCAGCAGCGAGACGGGGGAGCAGTACTTC

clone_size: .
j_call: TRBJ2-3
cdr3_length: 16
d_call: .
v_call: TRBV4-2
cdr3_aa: CASSQDLGQGGRTQYF
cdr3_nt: TGTGCCAGCAGCCAAGATCTAGGACAGGGAGGGAGAACGCAGTATTTT

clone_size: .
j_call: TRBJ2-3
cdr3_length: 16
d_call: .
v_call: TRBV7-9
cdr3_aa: CASSLFGHPSTDTQYF
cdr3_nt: TGTGCCAGCAGCTTATTTGGGCACCCATCCACAGATACGCAGTATTTT

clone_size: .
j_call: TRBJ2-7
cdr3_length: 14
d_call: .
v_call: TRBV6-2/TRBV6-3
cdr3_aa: CASSLVFVEYEQYF
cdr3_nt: TGTGCCAGCAGTTTAGTATTTGTAGAGTACGAGCAGTACTTC

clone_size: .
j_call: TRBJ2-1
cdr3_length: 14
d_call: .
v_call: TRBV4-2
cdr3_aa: CASSQDRRGSEQFF
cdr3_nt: TGTGCCAGCAGCCAAGATCGACGGGGTTCTGAGCAGTTCTTC

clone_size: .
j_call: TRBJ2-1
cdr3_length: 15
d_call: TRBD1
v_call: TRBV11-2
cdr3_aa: CASSYTLGQYNEQFF
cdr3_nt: TGTGCCAGCTCCTATACCTTGGGACAGTACAATGAGCAGTTCTTC

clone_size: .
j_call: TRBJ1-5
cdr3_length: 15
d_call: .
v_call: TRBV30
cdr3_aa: CAWGGTSYSNQPQHF
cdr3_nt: TGTGCCTGGGGCGGTACCTCTTATAGCAATCAGCCCCAGCATTTT

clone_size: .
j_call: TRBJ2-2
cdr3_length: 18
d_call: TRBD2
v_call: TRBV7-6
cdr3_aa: CASSYPASGGLNTGELFF
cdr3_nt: TGTGCCAGCAGCTACCCCGCTAGCGGGGGCTTAAACACCGGGGAGCTGTTTTTT

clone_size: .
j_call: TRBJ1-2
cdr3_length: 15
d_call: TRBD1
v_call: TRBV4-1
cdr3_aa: CASSQGRGLNYGYTF
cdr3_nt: TGCGCCAGCAGCCAAGGCAGGGGGCTAAACTATGGCTACACCTTC

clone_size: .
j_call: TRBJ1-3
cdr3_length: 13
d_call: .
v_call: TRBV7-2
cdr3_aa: CASSDTPGNTIYF
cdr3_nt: TGTGCCAGCTCAGACACTCCTGGAAACACCATATATTTT

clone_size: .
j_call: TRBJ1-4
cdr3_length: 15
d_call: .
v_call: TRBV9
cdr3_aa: CASSVAQGGNEKLFF
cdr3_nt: TGTGCCAGCAGCGTAGCCCAGGGAGGTAATGAAAAACTGTTTTTT

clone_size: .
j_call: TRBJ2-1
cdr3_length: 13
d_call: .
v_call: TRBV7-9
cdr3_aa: CASSPTEGNEQFF
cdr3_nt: TGTGCCAGCAGCCCTACAGAGGGTAATGAGCAGTTCTTC

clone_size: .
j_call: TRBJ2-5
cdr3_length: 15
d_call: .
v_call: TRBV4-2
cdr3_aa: CASSQDFSGQETQYF
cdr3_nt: TGTGCCAGCAGCCAAGATTTTAGCGGCCAAGAGACCCAGTACTTC

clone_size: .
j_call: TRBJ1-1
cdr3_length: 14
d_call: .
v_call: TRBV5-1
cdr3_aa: CASSSNTNGAEAFF
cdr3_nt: TGCGCCAGCAGCTCTAACACAAACGGGGCTGAAGCTTTCTTT

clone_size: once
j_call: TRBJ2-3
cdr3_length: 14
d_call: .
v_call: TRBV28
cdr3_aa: CASRRSGSTDTQYF
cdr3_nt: TGTGCCAGCAGACGGAGCGGGAGCACAGATACGCAGTATTTT

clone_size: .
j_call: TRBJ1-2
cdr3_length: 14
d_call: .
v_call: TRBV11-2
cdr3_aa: CASSVEQGSTGYTF
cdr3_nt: TGTGCCAGCAGCGTGGAACAGGGAAGTACTGGCTACACCTTC

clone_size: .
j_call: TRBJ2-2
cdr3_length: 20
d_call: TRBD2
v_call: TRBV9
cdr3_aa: CASSVGAGGPLPRNTGELFF
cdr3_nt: TGTGCCAGCAGCGTAGGAGCGGGGGGACCCTTACCAAGGAACACCGGGGAGCTGTTTTTT

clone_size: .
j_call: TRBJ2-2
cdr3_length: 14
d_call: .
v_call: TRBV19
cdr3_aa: CASTTLGDAGELFF
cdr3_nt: TGTGCCAGTACCACCCTCGGGGATGCCGGGGAGCTGTTTTTT

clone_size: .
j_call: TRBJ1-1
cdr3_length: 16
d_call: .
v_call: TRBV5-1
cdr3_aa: CASSLIGSTEVTEAFF
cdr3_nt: TGCGCCAGCAGCTTGATAGGTTCCACGGAGGTCACTGAAGCTTTCTTT

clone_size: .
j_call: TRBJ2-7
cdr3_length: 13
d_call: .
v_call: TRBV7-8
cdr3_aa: CASTFAGQREQYF
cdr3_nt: TGTGCCAGCACCTTTGCCGGCCAGCGCGAGCAGTACTTC